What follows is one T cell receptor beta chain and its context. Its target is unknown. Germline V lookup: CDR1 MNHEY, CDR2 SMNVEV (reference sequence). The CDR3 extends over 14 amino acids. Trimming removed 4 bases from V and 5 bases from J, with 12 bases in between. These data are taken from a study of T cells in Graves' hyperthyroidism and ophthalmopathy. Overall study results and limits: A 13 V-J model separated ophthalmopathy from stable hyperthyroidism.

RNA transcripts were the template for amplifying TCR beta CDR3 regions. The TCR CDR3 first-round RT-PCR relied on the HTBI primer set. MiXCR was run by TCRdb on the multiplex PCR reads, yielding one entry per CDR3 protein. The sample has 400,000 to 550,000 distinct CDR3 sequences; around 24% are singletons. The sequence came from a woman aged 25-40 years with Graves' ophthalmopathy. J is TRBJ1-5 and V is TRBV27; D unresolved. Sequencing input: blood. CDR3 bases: TGTGCCAGCAGTTCGGGCAGCCTTCATCAGCCCCAGCATTTT. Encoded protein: CASSSGSLHQPQHF.